Each of the 16 T cell receptor beta chains below was sequenced from the same sample in a study of OX40 agonist ivuxolimab in advanced cancers. The table came from immunoSEQ multiplex PCR; TCRdb's copy has only in-frame clones and leaves some out. The sample lists roughly 38,000 clones; roughly 82% were seen once. The source material was CD4+ or CD8+ T cells sorted from blood, sampled in a trial of the OX40 agonist ivuxolimab. Every receptor here comes from an adult with an advanced solid tumor such as melanoma, head and neck, liver or kidney cancer.

The V and J genes are TRBV2 and TRBJ1-2, with 8 bases fitting TRBD1. With V trimmed by 6 bases and J by 2 bases, 5 bases remained unmatched. CDR1 and CDR2 (germline): SNHLY, FYNNEI. The CDR3 is made up of 14 amino acids. This CDR3 reads CASRGQARNYGYTF. CDR3 DNA: TGTGCCAGCAGGGGACAGGCAAGAAACTATGGCTACACCTTC. Drawing the rest from reference TRBV2 and TRBJ1-2, the complete variable domain is EPEVTQTPSHQVTQMGQEVILRCVPISNHLYFYWYRQILGQKVEFLVSFYNNEISEKSEIFDDQFSVERPDGSNFTLKIRSTKLEDSAMYFCASRGQARNYGYTFGSGTRLTVV.

The chain combines TRBV5-6 with TRBJ1-6; 9 nucleotides agree with TRBD1. Germline CDR1 and CDR2: SGHDT and YYEEEE. The V and J ends lost 0 bases and 9 bases, in that order; junction bases with no gene match: 4. The CDR3 is 15 amino acids. DNA for the CDR3: TGTGCCAGCAGCTTGGCCGGGACAGGGACTTCACCCCTCCACTTT. Encoded protein: CASSLAGTGTSPLHF.

The chain combines TRBV7-9 with TRBJ2-7, with D possibly TRBD2 on 5 matching bases. Trimming removed 0 bases from V and 6 bases from J, with 15 bases in between. The CDR3 covers 15 residues. CDR1 and CDR2 from the germline V gene are SEHNR and FQNEAQ (reference sequence). The CDR3 reads CASSLARGEISEQYF. CDR3 DNA sequence: TGTGCCAGCAGCTTAGCTCGTGGGGAGATCTCCGAGCAGTACTTC.

This sequence joins TRBV29-1 and TRBJ2-7, with D possibly matching TRBD2 (7 bases). Per the germline V gene, CDR1 is SQVTM and CDR2 is ANQGSEA. Trimming removed 7 bases from V and 7 bases from J, with 20 bases in between. The CDR3 totals 13 residues. This CDR3 is CSAGEGGSFEQYF. In DNA form, the CDR3 reads TGCAGCGCCGGAGAGGGGGGGTCCTTTGAGCAGTACTTC.

V gene TRBV28 combines with J gene TRBJ1-6, with a possible D match to TRBD1 (6 bases). The germline V and J ends were trimmed by 6 bases and 8 bases, with 17 bases remaining between them. Germline V gives CDR1 MDHEN, CDR2 SYDVKM. The CDR3 is 15 amino acids. CDR3 DNA: TGTGCCAGCAGCCCCCTGCGGGGGGCGGATTCACCCCTCCACTTT. Translation: CASSPLRGADSPLHF.

The chain couples TRBV11-3 to TRBJ2-3, with a possible D match to TRBD1 (6 bases). The V gene lost 1 base and the J gene lost 5 bases, with 10 bases spanning the gap. The CDR3 has 14 residues. The germline V gene has CDR1 SGHNT and CDR2 YENEEA. CDR3 residues: CASSLGQGGDTQYF. CDR3 bases: TGTGCCAGCAGCTTAGGCCAAGGGGGAGATACGCAGTATTTT.

The chain uses TRBV6-5 and TRBJ2-7; D might be TRBD1 (6 bases). Germline V lookup: CDR1 MNHEY, CDR2 SVGAGI. This CDR3 contains 13 residues. Deletions cut 6 bases from V and 3 bases from J, with 12 bases between. The CDR3 here is CASSDPGVYEQYF. CDR3 nucleotides: TGTGCCAGCAGCGACCCAGGGGTCTACGAGCAGTACTTC.

This rearrangement joins TRBV28 to TRBJ2-1; D is undetermined. This CDR3 contains 11 residues. With 6 bases removed from V and 8 bases from J, the gap between germline ends came to 8 bases. CDR1 and CDR2 (germline): MDHEN, SYDVKM. CDR3: CASSIRDEQFF. CDR3 nucleotide sequence: TGTGCCAGCAGCATACGGGATGAGCAGTTCTTC.

The rearrangement uses TRBV19 and TRBJ1-6; D uncertain. Germline CDR1 is LNHDA and CDR2 is SQIVND (reference sequence). CDR3 length equals 15 residues. Trimming removed 3 bases from V and 2 bases from J, with 8 bases in between. The CDR3 sequence: CASSIQETYNSPLHF. The DNA of the CDR3 is TGTGCCAGTAGTATTCAGGAGACCTATAATTCACCCCTCCACTTT.

The chain has TRBV7-2 and TRBJ2-6, with D maybe TRBD2 (5 bases). This CDR3 is 17 amino acids long. CDR1 and CDR2 from the germline V gene are SGHTA and FQGNSA. Trimming pared 8 bases from V and 0 bases from J, leaving 17 bases between. The CDR3: CASERRSAHSGANVLTF. The CDR3 DNA follows: TGTGCCAGCGAGAGGAGGTCAGCGCACTCTGGGGCCAACGTCCTGACTTTC.

CDR3 in DNA: TGTGCCAGCAGCCTCTTCTTGAGCAGGACAAACGAGCAGTACTTC. Translated, it gives CASSLFLSRTNEQYF. V usage is TRBV7-9 and J usage is TRBJ2-7; tentative D call: TRBD1 (5 bases). The V gene's germline CDR1 is SEHNR and CDR2 FQNEAQ (reference sequence). Trimming took off 5 bases at V and 5 bases at J, with 19 bases between the two ends. This CDR3 has 15 residues. Variable domain in full (rest from reference TRBV7-9 and TRBJ2-7): DTGVSQNPRHKITKRGQNVTFRCDPISEHNRLYWYRQTLGQGPEFLTYFQNEAQLEKSRLLSDRFSAERPKGSFSTLEIQRTEQGDSAMYLCASSLFLSRTNEQYFGPGTRLTVT.

The chain is built from TRBV9 and TRBJ2-2; 12 nucleotides line up with TRBD2. Germline-derived CDR1 and CDR2 are SGDLS and YYNGEE. The CDR3 contains 16 residues. The V and J ends lost 0 bases and 6 bases, in that order; junction bases with no gene match: 3. The CDR3 spells CASSVARTSGAGELFF. The CDR3 DNA sequence: TGTGCCAGCAGCGTAGCTAGGACTAGCGGGGCCGGGGAGCTGTTTTTT.

This chain connects TRBV11-1 to TRBJ1-1; tentative D call: TRBD1 (6 bases). Germline CDR1 SGHAT, CDR2 FQDESV (reference sequence). The CDR3 runs 16 residues. The V and J ends lost 3 bases and 0 bases respectively, with 14 bases between them. The chain's CDR3 is CASSLGRGTVNTEAFF. The CDR3 DNA follows: TGTGCCAGCAGCTTGGGTAGGGGGACCGTGAACACTGAAGCTTTCTTT. Filled out from reference TRBV11-1 and TRBJ1-1, the complete variable domain reads EAEVAQSPRYKITEKSQAVAFWCDPISGHATLYWYRQILGQGPELLVQFQDESVVDDSQLPKDRFSAERLKGVDSTLKIQPAELGDSAMYLCASSLGRGTVNTEAFFGQGTRLTVV.

The chain employs TRBV29-1 and TRBJ1-2; no definite D call. The CDR3 is 16 residues long. The germline CDR1 and CDR2 sequences are SQVTM and ANQGSEA. The V and J ends lost 4 bases and 4 bases respectively, with 22 bases between them. This CDR3 is CSVAGGKDLPRYGYTF. The CDR3 DNA reads TGCAGCGTTGCCGGAGGCAAAGACCTACCACGCTATGGCTACACCTTC. The complete variable domain, with remaining parts taken from reference TRBV29-1 and TRBJ1-2, reads SAVISQKPSRDICQRGTSLTIQCQVDSQVTMMFWYRQQPGQSLTLIATANQGSEATYESGFVIDKFPISRPNLTFSTLTVSNMSPEDSSIYLCSVAGGKDLPRYGYTFGSGTRLTVV.

The chain couples TRBV11-2 to TRBJ1-6; D is undetermined. Germline V CDR1 and CDR2: SGHAT, FQNNGV. V was clipped by 4 bases and J by 9 bases, with 16 bases between them. The CDR3 spans 15 residues. CDR3 region: CASSSTRQDSSPLHF. The CDR3 region has the DNA TGTGCCAGCAGCTCGACCCGCCAAGATTCTTCACCCCTCCACTTT.

The chain combines TRBV5-8 with TRBJ2-7; a weak D match, TRBD1 (6 bases). With 1 base removed from V and 3 bases from J, the gap between germline ends came to 14 bases. CDR3 length equals 15 residues. Germline CDR1 and CDR2: SGHTS and YDEGEE. The CDR3 reads CASSLRGFRNYEQYF. In DNA, the CDR3 is TGTGCCAGCAGCTTGAGGGGGTTTAGAAACTACGAGCAGTACTTC.